This TCR beta chain derives from a study of blood T cell repertoires in COVID-19. Overall study: The United States, Italy and Spain were the sources of the acute and convalescent COVID-19 samples.

The authors' processing: Nucleated cell counts were estimated from reference gene primer amplification. TCRdb keeps only in-frame clones here, not all; method: immunoSEQ multiplex PCR. V and J calls and clone size are copied from that table; D and trimming were computed from the DNA. The repertoire includes approximately 190,000 clones, around 80% of them detected once, and 7.8% sits in the top ten. CDR3 length equals 16 residues. V lost 3 bases to trimming and J lost 7 bases; unmatched junction nucleotides: 14. Germline assignment: CDR1 MDHEN and CDR2 SYDVKM. The sample consisted of peripheral blood. This clonotype originated in a woman aged 55-70 years with COVID-19, enrolled during active disease. This chain joins TRBV28 and TRBJ1-2; 7 bases agree with TRBD1. The CDR3 here is CASSFPGQRPSGGYTF. In DNA, the CDR3 is TGTGCCAGCAGTTTCCCGGGACAGAGACCTTCGGGTGGCTACACCTTC.